Shown below are 7 T cell receptor beta chains from a single sample sequenced in a study of breast tumors, draining lymph nodes, adjacent tissues. MiXCR, run by TCRdb on the multiplex PCR reads, gives a single entry per CDR3 protein. The table includes some 230,000 distinct CDR3 sequences, less than 35% detected once. The lymph nodes were axillary draining lymph nodes from breast cancer patients. The sample consisted of axillary lymph node tissue. These receptors were collected from a female donor with breast cancer. Some clones in this sample may be carry-over from other donors' samples.

This clonotype occurred a few times. This sequence joins TRBV5-5 and TRBJ2-1, with TRBD2 as a possible D gene (6 bases). Per the germline V gene, CDR1 is SGHKS and CDR2 is YYEKEE (reference sequence). The ends were cut back, 0 bases at V and 4 bases at J, with 8 bases in the middle. This CDR3 contains 14 residues. Here the CDR3 DNA reads TGTGCCAGCAGCTTGGGGGCGGGATACAATGAGCAGTTCTTC. This gives the protein CASSLGAGYNEQFF. Full variable domain (outside the CDR3, taken from reference TRBV5-5 and TRBJ2-1): DAGVTQSPTHLIKTRGQQVTLRCSPISGHKSVSWYQQVLGQGPQFIFQYYEKEERGRGNFPDRFSARQFPNYSSELNVNALLLGDSALYLCASSLGAGYNEQFFGPGTRLTVL.

This clonotype came up many times. This sequence joins TRBV5-6 and TRBJ2-5; D not certain. Trimming stripped 4 bases from V and 2 bases from J, with 3 bases between. CDR3 length equals 11 residues. CDR1 SGHDT and CDR2 YYEEEE come from the germline V gene. CDR3 sequence reads: CASSTQETQYF. The CDR3 DNA sequence: TGTGCCAGCAGCACACAAGAGACCCAGTACTTC.

This clonotype showed up many times. The chain employs TRBV12-3 or TRBV12-4 and TRBJ1-4; the D gene is possibly TRBD1 (6 bases). The germline V and J ends were trimmed by 1 base and 7 bases, with 10 bases remaining between them. The length of the CDR3 is 14 residues. CDR3 amino acids: CASSLGGAGEKLFF. The CDR3 DNA is TGTGCCAGCAGTTTAGGGGGGGCTGGTGAAAAACTGTTTTTT.

This clonotype was seen repeatedly, ten times or more. V usage is TRBV20-1 and J usage is TRBJ2-7, with TRBD1 as a possible D gene (6 bases). Trimming stripped 6 bases from V and 3 bases from J, with 15 bases between. From germline, CDR1 is DFQATT and CDR2 SNEGSKA (reference sequence). The CDR3 consists of 13 residues. The CDR3 reads CSAQGQSVYEQYF. CDR3 sequence (DNA): TGCAGTGCCCAGGGACAATCGGTCTACGAGCAGTACTTC.

The chain links TRBV2 to TRBJ1-5; tentative D call: TRBD1 (5 bases). CDR1 is SNHLY, CDR2 FYNNEI, per germline. V was pared by 6 bases and J by 1 base, with 16 bases between. There are 16 residues in the CDR3. CDR3 loop: CASRLGPGRSNQPQHF. CDR3 coding DNA: TGTGCCAGCAGACTGGGCCCGGGACGGAGCAATCAGCCCCAGCATTTT.

The chain couples TRBV6-5 to TRBJ2-4; D may be TRBD1 or TRBD2 (6 bases each). Trimming stripped 8 bases from V and 0 bases from J, with 11 bases between. This CDR3 comprises 14 residues. Germline assignment: CDR1 MNHEY and CDR2 SVGAGI. CDR3 in DNA: TGTGCCAGCGGCCGGGGGCTAGCCAAAAACATTCAGTACTTC. This codes for CASGRGLAKNIQYF.

In its sample, this clonotype was seen many times. J is TRBJ1-5 and V is TRBV19; D not resolved. The V end lost 2 bases, the J end lost 3 bases, and 5 bases lay between the germline ends. Germline CDR1 LNHDA, CDR2 SQIVND (reference sequence). This CDR3 is 13 amino acids long. DNA for the CDR3: TGTGCCAGTAGTATACAAATCAATCAGCCCCAGCATTTT. It yields the protein CASSIQINQPQHF.